The entry that follows covers one TCR beta chain sequence. Its antigen target is currently unknown. Nothing much larger sits one base from this clone, and base qualities are not available. From its cysteine to its phenylalanine, the CDR3 spans 17 amino acids. The sequence is cut down to CDR3 DNA, 51 bases in frame from base 1. The germline V and J ends show losses of 0 bases and 6 bases respectively, and no gene match explains 13 bases of the junction. CDR1 and CDR2, per the germline V gene, are SGHTA and FQGNSA. These data are taken from a study of T-cell reconstitution after alpha-beta-depleted transplantation in children (dated by TCRdb to about 2016). Concerning the study at large: Using TCR repertoire profiling, the study quantitatively followed how T-cell immune reconstitution unfolded in children after TCRalphabeta/CD19-depleted allogeneic hematopoietic cell transplantation.

The library was generated by PCR. These reads were obtained on an Illumina HiSeq 2500. TCR libraries were prepared with molecular barcoding, using unique molecular identifiers to normalize TCRbeta repertoire quantification. Starting from the raw public reads, TCRdb applied fastp trimming at Q25, assembled clones with MiXCR and retained in-frame beta chains. Every entry covers one CDR3 protein and lists the most common genes and DNA from its rows. The sample records about 480,000 distinct CDR3 sequences, under 15% of which are singletons. The ten largest clones represent less than 6.5% of the sample. The chain links TRBV7-2 with TRBJ1-2, with 7 junctional bases fitting TRBD1. The material was PBMCs from the stem cell graft donor, obtained from the stem cell graft. This clonotype was obtained from a human donor who donated a stem cell graft to a child with combined immunodeficiency. The CDR3 region: CASSLALGQGGRHGYTF. The sequence in DNA is TGTGCCAGCAGCTTAGCCCTTGGGCAGGGGGGAAGGCATGGCTACACCTTC.